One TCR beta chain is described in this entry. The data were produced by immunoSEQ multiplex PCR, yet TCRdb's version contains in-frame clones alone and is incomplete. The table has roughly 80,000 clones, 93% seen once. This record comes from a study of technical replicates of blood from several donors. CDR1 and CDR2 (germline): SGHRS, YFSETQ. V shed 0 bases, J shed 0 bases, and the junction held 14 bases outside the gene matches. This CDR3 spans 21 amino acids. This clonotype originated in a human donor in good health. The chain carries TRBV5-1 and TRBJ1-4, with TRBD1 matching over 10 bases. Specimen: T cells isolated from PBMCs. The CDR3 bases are TGCGCCAGCAGCTTGGCGGGACAGGGGTTCTTCAACATCGCAACTAATGAAAAACTGTTTTTT. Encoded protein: CASSLAGQGFFNIATNEKLFF.